These T cell receptor beta chains were read from a single sample in a study of shared clonotypes between healthy human individuals. Generated by immunoSEQ multiplex PCR, the TCRdb table keeps only in-frame clones and is missing some. This table holds approximately 940,000 clones, 76% found once. The sequenced sample was memory CD4+ T cells sorted from blood. The receptors were gathered from a man aged 18 to 29 in good health. CDR3s include the opening cysteine and the closing phenylalanine or tryptophan. Each record gives: clone size, D gene, V gene, J gene, CDR3 protein, CDR3 DNA. The D gene is left open where the match is weak. A clone size is listed for some rows: how often the clone was seen (once, few, many), or a class if it is expanded.

size: .; D: .; V: TRBV7-2; J: TRBJ1-1; CDR3: CASSFRAQNTEAFF; DNA: TGTGCCAGCAGCTTCCGGGCCCAGAACACTGAAGCTTTCTTT
size: .; D: TRBD2; V: TRBV11-2; J: TRBJ2-7; CDR3: CASSFSTSGRGIKSYEQYF; DNA: TGTGCCAGCAGCTTTTCAACTAGCGGGAGAGGTATAAAGAGCTACGAGCAGTACTTC
size: .; D: TRBD2; V: TRBV5-6; J: TRBJ2-6; CDR3: CASSLGGTSGSGANVLTF; DNA: TGTGCCAGCAGCTTGGGAGGGACTAGCGGATCTGGGGCCAACGTCCTGACTTTC
size: once; D: .; V: TRBV7-2; J: TRBJ2-5; CDR3: CASSPSGGQETQYF; DNA: TGTGCCAGCAGCCCCTCGGGCGGGCAAGAGACCCAGTACTTC
size: .; D: .; V: TRBV5-1; J: TRBJ1-4; CDR3: CASSPGVSTNEKLFF; DNA: TGCGCCAGCAGCCCCGGGGTGTCAACTAATGAAAAACTGTTTTTT
size: .; D: TRBD1; V: TRBV5-6; J: TRBJ1-5; CDR3: CASSRRAGGSNQPQHF; DNA: TGTGCCAGCAGCAGGAGGGCAGGGGGAAGCAATCAGCCCCAGCATTTT
size: .; D: TRBD2; V: TRBV7-2; J: TRBJ2-3; CDR3: CASSLAGTSGSTDTQYF; DNA: TGTGCCAGCAGCTTGGCCGGGACTAGCGGGAGCACAGATACGCAGTATTTT
size: once; D: .; V: TRBV30; J: TRBJ1-2; CDR3: CAWRVLANYGYTF; DNA: TGTGCCTGGAGGGTGTTAGCTAACTATGGCTACACCTTC
size: .; D: .; V: TRBV7-8; J: TRBJ2-7; CDR3: CASSLDAGYEQYF; DNA: TGTGCCAGCAGCCTTGATGCGGGATACGAGCAGTACTTC
size: .; D: TRBD2; V: TRBV10-2; J: TRBJ2-1; CDR3: CASRGTSGGYNEQFF; DNA: TGCGCCAGCAGGGGGACTAGCGGGGGATACAATGAGCAGTTCTTC
size: many; D: .; V: TRBV30; J: TRBJ2-3; CDR3: CAWSASRREDTQYF; DNA: TGTGCCTGGAGTGCCTCCCGTCGGGAAGATACGCAGTATTTT
size: .; D: TRBD1; V: TRBV5-4; J: TRBJ2-2; CDR3: CASSRDSPNTGELFF; DNA: TGTGCCAGCAGCCGGGACAGCCCGAACACCGGGGAGCTGTTTTTT
size: .; D: TRBD2; V: TRBV5-1; J: TRBJ2-7; CDR3: CASSLEPPSTSGGSYEQYF; DNA: TGCGCCAGCAGCTTGGAACCGCCTTCGACTAGCGGGGGATCCTACGAGCAGTACTTC
size: .; D: .; V: TRBV6-6; J: TRBJ1-4; CDR3: CASRFGQGNEKLFF; DNA: TGTGCCAGCAGGTTTGGGCAAGGAAATGAAAAACTGTTTTTT
size: .; D: .; V: TRBV7-9; J: TRBJ2-3; CDR3: CASSLEGLTDTQYF; DNA: TGTGCCAGCAGCTTAGAGGGGTTAACAGATACGCAGTATTTT
size: .; D: .; V: TRBV11-1; J: TRBJ1-2; CDR3: CASSYDRNYGYTF; DNA: TGTGCCAGCAGCTACGACAGGAACTATGGCTACACCTTC
size: .; D: .; V: TRBV6-1; J: TRBJ2-7; CDR3: CASLGLREQYF; DNA: TGTGCCAGCTTGGGGCTCCGCGAGCAGTACTTC
size: few; D: .; V: TRBV19; J: TRBJ1-5; CDR3: CASSWDFPNNQPQHF; DNA: TGTGCCAGTAGTTGGGACTTCCCGAACAATCAGCCCCAGCATTTT
size: once; D: .; V: TRBV18; J: TRBJ1-1; CDR3: CASSRERGLDTEAFF; DNA: TGTGCCAGCTCACGGGAGAGGGGCTTGGACACTGAAGCTTTCTTT
size: .; D: TRBD1; V: TRBV5-1; J: TRBJ2-7; CDR3: CASSLWTGYEQYF; DNA: TGCGCCAGCAGCTTGTGGACAGGCTACGAGCAGTACTTC
size: .; D: .; V: TRBV6-5; J: TRBJ1-6; CDR3: CASRSASSYNSPLHF; DNA: TGTGCCAGCAGGTCGGCAAGCTCCTATAATTCACCCCTCCACTTT
size: few; D: .; V: TRBV11-2; J: TRBJ2-1; CDR3: CASSLSQGSYNEQFF; DNA: TGTGCCAGCAGCTTAAGCCAGGGGTCATACAATGAGCAGTTCTTC
size: .; D: .; V: TRBV12-1; J: TRBJ2-5; CDR3: CARSPRGIKEETQYF; DNA: TGTGCCAGGTCCCCTCGCGGGATAAAGGAAGAGACCCAGTACTTC
size: once; D: .; V: TRBV5-1; J: TRBJ2-2; CDR3: CASRVGWNTGELFF; DNA: TGCGCCAGCAGAGTGGGATGGAACACCGGGGAGCTGTTTTTT
size: .; D: TRBD2; V: TRBV19; J: TRBJ2-3; CDR3: CASTTTSGGNTQYF; DNA: TGTGCCAGTACCACGACTAGCGGAGGGAATACGCAGTATTTT
size: .; D: TRBD1; V: TRBV15; J: TRBJ2-7; CDR3: CATSTYGTGTYEQYF; DNA: TGTGCCACCAGCACCTACGGGACAGGTACCTACGAGCAGTACTTC
size: .; D: .; V: TRBV7-2; J: TRBJ2-2; CDR3: CASSLHRSGELFF; DNA: TGTGCCAGCAGCTTACATCGTTCCGGGGAGCTGTTTTTT
size: .; D: TRBD1; V: TRBV13; J: TRBJ2-7; CDR3: CASSSHDRDREQYF; DNA: TGTGCCAGCAGCTCGCACGACAGGGATCGCGAGCAGTACTTC
size: .; D: TRBD1; V: TRBV29-1; J: TRBJ2-2; CDR3: CSARQGAVSGELFF; DNA: TGCAGCGCAAGACAGGGGGCGGTCTCCGGGGAGCTGTTTTTT
size: .; D: .; V: TRBV19; J: TRBJ1-6; CDR3: CASSLSSQGALHF; DNA: TGTGCCAGTAGCCTTTCTTCACAGGGTGCCCTCCACTTT
size: .; D: .; V: TRBV5-1; J: TRBJ1-6; CDR3: CASSLGTLAGNSPLHF; DNA: TGCGCCAGCAGCTTGGGGACCCTTGCGGGGAATTCACCCCTCCACTTT
size: .; D: .; V: TRBV27; J: TRBJ2-2; CDR3: CASSSRSTGELFF; DNA: TGTGCCAGCAGTTCGCGGAGCACCGGGGAGCTGTTTTTT
size: .; D: .; V: TRBV6-6; J: TRBJ1-1; CDR3: CASSTGFSNTEAFF; DNA: TGTGCCAGCAGTACAGGGTTCTCGAACACTGAAGCTTTCTTT
size: few; D: .; V: TRBV13; J: TRBJ1-2; CDR3: CASSFAGILNYGYTF; DNA: TGTGCCAGCAGCTTTGCGGGGATCCTGAACTATGGCTACACCTTC
size: .; D: .; V: TRBV2; J: TRBJ2-2; CDR3: CASSGTANTGELFF; DNA: TGTGCCAGCAGTGGTACAGCGAACACCGGGGAGCTGTTTTTT
size: .; D: TRBD1; V: TRBV5-1; J: TRBJ1-6; CDR3: CASSPETGTNSPLHF; DNA: TGCGCCAGCAGCCCCGAGACAGGGACAAATTCACCCCTCCACTTT
size: .; D: .; V: TRBV7-2; J: TRBJ2-7; CDR3: CASSFSGEQYF; DNA: TGTGCCAGCAGCTTCTCCGGGGAGCAGTACTTC
size: .; D: TRBD2; V: TRBV4-1; J: TRBJ2-3; CDR3: CASSQRTSGYTDTQYF; DNA: TGCGCCAGCAGCCAACGTACTAGCGGATACACAGATACGCAGTATTTT
size: .; D: .; V: TRBV27; J: TRBJ1-2; CDR3: CASRKDSNYGYTF; DNA: TGTGCCAGCAGAAAAGACAGTAACTATGGCTACACCTTC
size: .; D: .; V: TRBV5-4; J: TRBJ2-2; CDR3: CASSFPSGELFF; DNA: TGTGCCAGCAGCTTCCCAAGTGGGGAGCTGTTTTTT
size: .; D: .; V: TRBV11-2; J: TRBJ2-7; CDR3: CASSISYEQYF; DNA: TGTGCCAGCAGCATTTCTTACGAGCAGTACTTC
size: few; D: .; V: TRBV14; J: TRBJ1-1; CDR3: CASSQGPGTEAFF; DNA: TGTGCCAGCAGCCAAGGGCCGGGGACGGAAGCTTTCTTT
size: .; D: .; V: TRBV7-2; J: TRBJ2-1; CDR3: CASSLSPGVGYNEQFF; DNA: TGTGCCAGCAGCTTATCCCCCGGGGTCGGCTACAATGAGCAGTTCTTC
size: .; D: TRBD1; V: TRBV5-1; J: TRBJ1-2; CDR3: CASSITGDGYTF; DNA: TGCGCCAGCAGCATTACAGGGGATGGCTACACCTTC
size: few; D: .; V: TRBV5-1; J: TRBJ1-2; CDR3: CASSSDNNYGYTF; DNA: TGCGCCAGCAGCTCGGACAATAACTATGGCTACACCTTC
size: .; D: .; V: TRBV27; J: TRBJ2-2; CDR3: CASRPPNTGELFF; DNA: TGTGCCAGCAGGCCCCCGAACACCGGGGAGCTGTTTTTT
size: .; D: .; V: TRBV5-6; J: TRBJ1-4; CDR3: CASSLKQTNEKLFF; DNA: TGTGCCAGCAGCTTGAAACAAACTAATGAAAAACTGTTTTTT
size: .; D: .; V: TRBV6-6; J: TRBJ2-5; CDR3: CASRYRVSETQYF; DNA: TGTGCCAGCAGGTACAGGGTGTCGGAGACCCAGTACTTC